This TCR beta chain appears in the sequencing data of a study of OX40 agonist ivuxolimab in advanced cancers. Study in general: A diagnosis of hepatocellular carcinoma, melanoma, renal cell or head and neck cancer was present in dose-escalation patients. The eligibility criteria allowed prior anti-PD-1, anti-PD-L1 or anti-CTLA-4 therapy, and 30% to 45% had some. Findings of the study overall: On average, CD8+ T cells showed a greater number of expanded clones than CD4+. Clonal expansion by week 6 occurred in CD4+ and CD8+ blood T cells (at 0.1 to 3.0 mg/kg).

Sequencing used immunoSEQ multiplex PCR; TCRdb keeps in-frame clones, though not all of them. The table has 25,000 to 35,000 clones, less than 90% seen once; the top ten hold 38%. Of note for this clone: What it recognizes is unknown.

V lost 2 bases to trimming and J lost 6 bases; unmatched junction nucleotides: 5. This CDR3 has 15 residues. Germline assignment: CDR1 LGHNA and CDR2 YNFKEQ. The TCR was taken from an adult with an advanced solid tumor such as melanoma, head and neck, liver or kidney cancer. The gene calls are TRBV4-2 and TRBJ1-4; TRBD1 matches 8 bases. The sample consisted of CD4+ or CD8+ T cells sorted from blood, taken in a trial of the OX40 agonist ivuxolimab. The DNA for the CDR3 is TGTGCCAGCAGCCAACCAGGGGGCGCGTATGAAAAACTGTTTTTT. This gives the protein CASSQPGGAYEKLFF.